The T cell receptor beta chain described here comes from a study of T cells in Graves' hyperthyroidism and ophthalmopathy. This clonotype was seen at least ten times. V trimming: 5 bases; J trimming: 4 bases; junction bases outside the gene matches: 16. This CDR3 region has 17 residues. Germline V gene lookup returns CDR1 SGHAT and CDR2 FQNNGV. Diagnostic assessment was based on clinical symptoms, serum thyroxine and TRAb, thyroid ultrasound and orbital computed tomography. Amplification of TCR beta CDR3 regions used RNA as the template. The HTBI set primed first-round TCR CDR3 RT-PCR. TCRdb re-called the multiplex PCR reads with MiXCR, one entry per CDR3 protein. The data contain 550,000 to 700,000 distinct CDR3 sequences, approximately 14% of them singletons.

The sample consisted of blood. This receptor was obtained from a woman aged 40 to 50 with Graves' ophthalmopathy. J is TRBJ2-7 and V is TRBV11-2, with 8 bases aligning to TRBD1. The CDR3 reads CASSADATGVRGYEQYF. CDR3 bases: TGTGCCAGCAGCGCAGATGCGACAGGGGTTAGGGGATACGAGCAGTACTTC.